This T cell receptor beta chain was captured by sequencing in a study of graft-versus-host responses after intestinal transplantation. At the level of the study: Recipients received multivisceral, liver-intestinal, or isolated intestinal transplants. After anti-thymocyte globulin induction, recipients took tacrolimus and steroids for around three years. Study-wide results and caveats: Across patients carrying graft-donor T cell macrochimerism, allografts held high graft-versus-host to host-versus-graft clonal ratios. GvH clones detected in recipient marrow included some appearing first in ileum or blood.

This CDR3 is 13 amino acids long. CDR1 and CDR2 (germline): MNHEY, SMNVEV (reference sequence). The V segment lost 6 bases and the J segment 3 bases; nucleotides outside the gene matches: 5. Using immunoSEQ multiplex PCR, the repertoire was profiled, and TCRdb retains in-frame clones only, with some absent. The profile shows about 25,000 clones, approximately 95% of them singletons. Details on this clone: Its specificity is unknown.

Sequenced here: PBMCs, sampled 18 days after transplant. The clonotype was recovered from a human patient who received an intestinal transplant, so some T cells may come from the graft donor. V gene TRBV27 combines with J gene TRBJ2-7; TRBD2 matches 7 bases. The CDR3 region is CASRRGVGYEQYF. The DNA for the CDR3 is TGTGCCAGCAGACGGGGGGTTGGCTACGAGCAGTACTTC.